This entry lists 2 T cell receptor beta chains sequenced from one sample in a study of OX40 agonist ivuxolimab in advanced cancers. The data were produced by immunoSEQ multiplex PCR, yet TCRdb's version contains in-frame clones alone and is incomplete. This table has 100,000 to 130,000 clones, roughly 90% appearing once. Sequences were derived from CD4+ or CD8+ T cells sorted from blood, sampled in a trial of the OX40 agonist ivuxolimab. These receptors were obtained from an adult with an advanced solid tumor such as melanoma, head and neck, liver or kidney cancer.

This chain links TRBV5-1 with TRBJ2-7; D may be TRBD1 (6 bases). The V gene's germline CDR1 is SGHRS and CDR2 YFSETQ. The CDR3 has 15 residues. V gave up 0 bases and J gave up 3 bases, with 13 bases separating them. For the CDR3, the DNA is TGCGCCAGCAGCTTGGACGGGACACCGGACTACGAGCAGTACTTC. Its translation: CASSLDGTPDYEQYF.

CDR3 loop: CASSPSRGEGEQYF. In DNA, the CDR3 is TGCGCCAGCAGCCCCTCTCGGGGGGAGGGCGAGCAGTACTTC. The rearrangement joins TRBV5-1 to TRBJ2-7; TRBD2 agrees at 7 bases. Germline values: CDR1 SGHRS, CDR2 YFSETQ. Losses at the gene ends were 4 bases for V and 6 bases for J; bases not matched to a gene: 10. The CDR3 length is 14 residues.